The clone carrying this TCR beta chain turned up a few times. Germline V gene sequence: CDR1 SGDLS, CDR2 YYNGEE. The trim removed 0 bases at V and 3 bases at J, leaving 6 bases unmatched. This CDR3 has 15 residues. Original handling: Reference gene primer amplification yielded estimated nucleated cell counts. Profiled with immunoSEQ multiplex PCR; TCRdb holds only in-frame clones, not every one. V, J and clone size are taken as reported in that table, and D and trimming were inferred from the DNA itself. This table has more than 45,000 clones, over 65% appearing once. This sample stems from a study of blood T cell repertoires in COVID-19. Overall study context: T cells, B-cell-depleted T cells, or PBMCs supplied cDNA or gDNA.

The chain uses TRBV9 and TRBJ2-7, with 7 positions matching TRBD1. Source material: peripheral blood. This TCR was sampled from a man in his forties with active COVID-19. The CDR3: CASSVGNRDSYEQYF. Here the CDR3 DNA reads TGTGCCAGCAGCGTAGGGAACCGGGACAGCTACGAGCAGTACTTC.